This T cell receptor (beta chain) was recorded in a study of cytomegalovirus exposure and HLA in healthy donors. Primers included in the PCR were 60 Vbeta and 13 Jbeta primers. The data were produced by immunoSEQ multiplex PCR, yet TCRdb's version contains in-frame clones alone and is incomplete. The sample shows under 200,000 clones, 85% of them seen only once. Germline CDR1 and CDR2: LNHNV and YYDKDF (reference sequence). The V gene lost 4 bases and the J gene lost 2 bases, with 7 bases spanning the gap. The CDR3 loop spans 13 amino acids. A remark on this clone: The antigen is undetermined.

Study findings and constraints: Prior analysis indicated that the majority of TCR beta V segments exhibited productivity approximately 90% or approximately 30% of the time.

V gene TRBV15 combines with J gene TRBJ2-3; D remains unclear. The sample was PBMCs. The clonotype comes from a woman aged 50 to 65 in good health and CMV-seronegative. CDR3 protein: CATSTLYTDTQYF. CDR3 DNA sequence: TGTGCCACCAGCACCCTCTACACAGATACGCAGTATTTT.